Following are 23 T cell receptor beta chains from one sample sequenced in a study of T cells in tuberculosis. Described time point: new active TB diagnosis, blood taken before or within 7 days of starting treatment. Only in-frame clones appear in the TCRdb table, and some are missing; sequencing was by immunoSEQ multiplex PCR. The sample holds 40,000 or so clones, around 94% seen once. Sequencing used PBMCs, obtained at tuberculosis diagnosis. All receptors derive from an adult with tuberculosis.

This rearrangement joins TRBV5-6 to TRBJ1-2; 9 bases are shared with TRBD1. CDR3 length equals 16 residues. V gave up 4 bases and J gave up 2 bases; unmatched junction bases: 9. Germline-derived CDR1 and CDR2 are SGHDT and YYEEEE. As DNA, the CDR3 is TGTGCCAGCAGCACGGCCGGGACAGGGTGGAACTATGGCTACACCTTC. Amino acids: CASSTAGTGWNYGYTF.

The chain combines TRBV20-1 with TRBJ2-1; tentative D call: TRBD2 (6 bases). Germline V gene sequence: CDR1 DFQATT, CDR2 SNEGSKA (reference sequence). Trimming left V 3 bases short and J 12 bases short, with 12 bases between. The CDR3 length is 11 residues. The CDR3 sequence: CSASSGGGQFF. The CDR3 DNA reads TGCAGTGCTAGTTCTGGGGGAGGGCAGTTCTTC.

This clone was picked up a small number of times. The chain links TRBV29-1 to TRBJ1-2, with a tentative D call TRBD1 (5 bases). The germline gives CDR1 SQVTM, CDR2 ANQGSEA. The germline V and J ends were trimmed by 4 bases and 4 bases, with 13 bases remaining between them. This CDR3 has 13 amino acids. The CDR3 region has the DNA TGCAGCGTTGGAGGCAGGGCGAGCTATGGCTACACCTTC. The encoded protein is CSVGGRASYGYTF.

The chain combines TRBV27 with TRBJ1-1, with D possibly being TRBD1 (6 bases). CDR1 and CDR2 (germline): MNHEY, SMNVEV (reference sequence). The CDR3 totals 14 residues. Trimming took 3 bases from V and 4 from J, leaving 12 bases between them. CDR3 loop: CASSFNRVSTEAFF. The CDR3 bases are TGTGCCAGCAGTTTCAACAGGGTGAGCACTGAAGCTTTCTTT.

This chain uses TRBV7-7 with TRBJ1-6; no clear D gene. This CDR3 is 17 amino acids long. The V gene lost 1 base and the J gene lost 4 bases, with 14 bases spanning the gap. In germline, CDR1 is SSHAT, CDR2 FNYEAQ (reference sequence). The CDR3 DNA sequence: TGTGCCAGCAGCTTAGATGAGTCGTTTGGTTATAATTCACCCCTCCACTTT. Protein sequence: CASSLDESFGYNSPLHF.

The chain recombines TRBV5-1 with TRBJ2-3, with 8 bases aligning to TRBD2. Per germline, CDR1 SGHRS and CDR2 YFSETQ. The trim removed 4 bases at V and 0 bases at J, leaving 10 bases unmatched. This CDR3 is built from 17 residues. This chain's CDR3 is CASSPARGLVSTDTQYF. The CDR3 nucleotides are TGCGCCAGCAGCCCGGCCAGGGGACTAGTCAGCACAGATACGCAGTATTTT.

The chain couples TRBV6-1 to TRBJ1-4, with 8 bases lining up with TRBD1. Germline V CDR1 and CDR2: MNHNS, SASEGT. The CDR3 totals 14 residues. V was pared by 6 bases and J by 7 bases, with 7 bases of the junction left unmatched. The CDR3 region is CASSRQGRGEKLFF. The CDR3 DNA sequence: TGTGCCAGCAGCCGACAGGGGCGGGGTGAAAAACTGTTTTTT.

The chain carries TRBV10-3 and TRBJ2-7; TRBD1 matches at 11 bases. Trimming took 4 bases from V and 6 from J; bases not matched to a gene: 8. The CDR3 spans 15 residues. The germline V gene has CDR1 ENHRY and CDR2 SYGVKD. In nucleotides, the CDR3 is TGTGCCATCAGTGGGCCGGGACAGGGGGTCGCCGAGCAGTACTTC. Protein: CAISGPGQGVAEQYF.

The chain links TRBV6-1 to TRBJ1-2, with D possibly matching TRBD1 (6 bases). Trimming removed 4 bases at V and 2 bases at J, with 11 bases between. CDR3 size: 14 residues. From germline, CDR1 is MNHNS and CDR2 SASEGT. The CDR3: CASSAGAGNYGYTF. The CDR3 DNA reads TGTGCCAGCAGTGCAGGGGCAGGAAACTATGGCTACACCTTC.

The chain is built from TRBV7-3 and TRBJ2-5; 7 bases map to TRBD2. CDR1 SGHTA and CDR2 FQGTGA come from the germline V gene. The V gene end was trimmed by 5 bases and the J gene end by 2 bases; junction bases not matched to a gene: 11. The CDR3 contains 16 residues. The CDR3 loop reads CASSLIGGGSQETQYF. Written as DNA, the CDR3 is TGTGCCAGCAGCCTCATCGGCGGGGGTAGTCAAGAGACCCAGTACTTC.

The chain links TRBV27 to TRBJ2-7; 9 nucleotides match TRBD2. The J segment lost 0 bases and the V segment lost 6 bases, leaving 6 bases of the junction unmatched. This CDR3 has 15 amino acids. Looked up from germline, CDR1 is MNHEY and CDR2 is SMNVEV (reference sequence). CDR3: CASRFSGGGSYEQYF. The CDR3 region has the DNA TGTGCCAGCAGATTTAGCGGGGGAGGCTCCTACGAGCAGTACTTC.

In nucleotides, the CDR3 is TGCAGCGTACCGAGGAGTGACTTGAACACTGAAGCTTTCTTT. Its protein product is CSVPRSDLNTEAFF. This chain links TRBV29-1 with TRBJ1-1, with D hard to call. Germline CDR1 is SQVTM and CDR2 is ANQGSEA. The CDR3 runs 14 residues. With 6 bases removed from V and 0 bases from J, the gap between germline ends came to 14 bases. The full variable domain, its missing parts supplied by reference TRBV29-1 and TRBJ1-1, is SAVISQKPSRDICQRGTSLTIQCQVDSQVTMMFWYRQQPGQSLTLIATANQGSEATYESGFVIDKFPISRPNLTFSTLTVSNMSPEDSSIYLCSVPRSDLNTEAFFGQGTRLTVV.

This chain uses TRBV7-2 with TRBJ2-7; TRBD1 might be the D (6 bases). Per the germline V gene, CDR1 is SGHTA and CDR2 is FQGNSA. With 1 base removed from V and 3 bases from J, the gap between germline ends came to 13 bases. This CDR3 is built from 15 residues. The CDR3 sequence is CASSLGGGSLYEQYF. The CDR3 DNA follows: TGTGCCAGCAGCTTAGGAGGGGGATCTCTCTACGAGCAGTACTTC.

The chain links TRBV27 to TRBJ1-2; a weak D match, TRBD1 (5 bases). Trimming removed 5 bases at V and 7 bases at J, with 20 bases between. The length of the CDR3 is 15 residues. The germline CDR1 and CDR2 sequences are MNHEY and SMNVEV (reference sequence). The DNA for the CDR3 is TGTGCCAGCAGTGATAGAAGCAGGGTTCCGTTTGGCTACACCTTC. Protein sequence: CASSDRSRVPFGYTF.

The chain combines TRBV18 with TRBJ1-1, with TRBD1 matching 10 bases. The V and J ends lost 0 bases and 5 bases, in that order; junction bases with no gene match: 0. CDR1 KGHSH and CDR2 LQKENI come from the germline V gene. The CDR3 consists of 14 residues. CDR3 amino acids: CASSPPDRGTEAFF. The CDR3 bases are TGTGCCAGCTCACCACCGGACAGGGGGACTGAAGCTTTCTTT.

Written as DNA, the CDR3 is TGTGCCAGCAGCTTAAGATCAATATGGGACAACAAGAACACTGAAGCTTTCTTT. Its protein is CASSLRSIWDNKNTEAFF. V gene TRBV7-3 combines with J gene TRBJ1-1, with a tentative D call TRBD1 (6 bases). Germline-derived CDR1 and CDR2 are SGHTA and FQGTGA. V gave up 1 base and J gave up 1 base, with 19 bases separating them. The CDR3 runs to 18 residues.

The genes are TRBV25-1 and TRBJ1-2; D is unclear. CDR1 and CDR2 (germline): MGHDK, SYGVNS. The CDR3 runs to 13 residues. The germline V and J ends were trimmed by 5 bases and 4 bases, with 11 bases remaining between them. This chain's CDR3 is CASSSGSPYGYTF. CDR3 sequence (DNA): TGTGCCAGCAGTTCGGGATCCCCCTATGGCTACACCTTC.

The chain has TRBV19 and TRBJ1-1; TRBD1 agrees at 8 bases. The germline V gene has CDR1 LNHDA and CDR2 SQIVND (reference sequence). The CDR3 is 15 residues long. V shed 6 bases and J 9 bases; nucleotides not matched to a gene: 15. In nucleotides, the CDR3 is TGTGCCAGTAGGGAGACAGGGGTTTCCCGCCGACAAGCTTTCTTT. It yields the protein CASRETGVSRRQAFF.

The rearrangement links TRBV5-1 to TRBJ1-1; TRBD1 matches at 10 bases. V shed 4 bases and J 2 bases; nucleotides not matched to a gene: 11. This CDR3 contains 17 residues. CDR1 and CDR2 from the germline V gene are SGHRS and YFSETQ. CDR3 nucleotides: TGCGCCAGCAGCCGGAGCGGGACAGGGGTTATTAACACTGAAGCTTTCTTT. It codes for CASSRSGTGVINTEAFF.

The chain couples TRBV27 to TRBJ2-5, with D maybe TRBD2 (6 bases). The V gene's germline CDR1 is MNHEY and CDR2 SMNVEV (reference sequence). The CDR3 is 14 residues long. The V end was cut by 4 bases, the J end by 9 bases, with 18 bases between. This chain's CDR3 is CASSSPMEGQAQYF. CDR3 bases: TGTGCCAGCAGTTCGCCCATGGAGGGTCAGGCCCAGTACTTC.

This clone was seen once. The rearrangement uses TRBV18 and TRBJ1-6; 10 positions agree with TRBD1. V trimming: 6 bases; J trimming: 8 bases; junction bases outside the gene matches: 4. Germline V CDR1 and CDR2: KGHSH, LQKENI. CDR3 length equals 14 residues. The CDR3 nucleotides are TGTGCCAGCTCCCGGACAGGGGGTTATTCACCCCTCCACTTT. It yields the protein CASSRTGGYSPLHF.

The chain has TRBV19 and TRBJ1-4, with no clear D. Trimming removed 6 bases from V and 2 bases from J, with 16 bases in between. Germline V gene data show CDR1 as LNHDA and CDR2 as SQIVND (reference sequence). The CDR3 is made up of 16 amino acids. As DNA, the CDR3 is TGTGCCAGTAGCACACTTCCCGGGTCGACTAATGAAAAACTGTTTTTT. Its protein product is CASSTLPGSTNEKLFF.

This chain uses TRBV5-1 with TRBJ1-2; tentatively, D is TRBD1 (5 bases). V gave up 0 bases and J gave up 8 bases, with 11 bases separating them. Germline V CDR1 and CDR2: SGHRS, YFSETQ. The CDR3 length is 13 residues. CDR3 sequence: CASSLAGGDGYTF. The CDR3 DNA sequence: TGCGCCAGCAGCTTGGCCGGGGGAGACGGCTACACCTTC.